A selection of T cell receptor beta chains follows, all from one sample in a study of cytomegalovirus exposure and HLA in healthy donors. TCRdb's copy holds only in-frame clones and misses some; the assay was immunoSEQ multiplex PCR. The sample records about 160,000 clones, 89% being singletons. Sequencing was carried out using PBMCs. The receptor set was obtained from a woman aged 18-35 years in good health and CMV-seropositive. Each CDR3 is given with its conserved first and last residue. Fields, in order: J gene, clone size, V gene, D gene, CDR3 DNA, CDR3 protein. The D gene is left open where the match is weak. The listing skips clone size in some rows; elsewhere it reads once, few, many or a size class.

TRBJ2-5 | - | TRBV27 | TRBD2 | TGTGCCAGCAGGGCCGGGACTAGGATTGGAGAGACCCAGTACTTC | CASRAGTRIGETQYF
TRBJ2-3 | - | TRBV28 | TRBD2 | TGTGCCAGCAGACAAGGGGTGGCGGGAGGAGATACGCAGTATTTT | CASRQGVAGGDTQYF
TRBJ2-1 | medium-sized | TRBV6-1 | - | TGTGCCAGCAGTGAAGCTAGCGGCTCCTACAATGAGCAGTTCTTC | CASSEASGSYNEQFF
TRBJ2-5 | - | TRBV7-6 | TRBD2 | TGTGCCAGCAGCCCCTGGGCTAGCGGGACCCAAGAGACCCAGTACTTC | CASSPWASGTQETQYF
TRBJ1-4 | - | TRBV29-1 | TRBD1 | TGCAGCGTTGAAGACAGGGGGCAAAGACTGTTTTTT | CSVEDRGQRLFF
TRBJ1-1 | - | TRBV19 | TRBD1 | TGTGCCAGTACCTCCAGGGGGACGAATGAAGCTTTCTTT | CASTSRGTNEAFF
TRBJ2-3 | - | TRBV6-4 | TRBD2 | TGTGCCAGCAGTGCGGGAGGGGCCACAGATACGCAGTATTTT | CASSAGGATDTQYF
TRBJ2-7 | - | TRBV11-3 | - | TGTGCCAGCAGCAGGGGCCATTCCTACGAGCAGTACTTC | CASSRGHSYEQYF
TRBJ2-7 | - | TRBV5-3 | TRBD1 | TGTGCCAGAAGCCCTAGGGACAGCGAGCAGTACTTC | CARSPRDSEQYF
TRBJ2-7 | once | TRBV28 | - | TGTGCCAGCAGTTTCAGGGTCTCACGAGAGTACTTC | CASSFRVSREYF
TRBJ2-1 | - | TRBV25-1 | TRBD2 | TGTGCCAGCAGCCCCCTTGAGCGGGAGGAGGTAGGTGAGCAGTTCTTC | CASSPLEREEVGEQFF
TRBJ1-4 | - | TRBV4-2 | - | TGTGCCAGCAGCCAAGAGTTCAATCAGGGGTCTGAAAAACTGTTTTTT | CASSQEFNQGSEKLFF
TRBJ2-5 | once | TRBV25-1 | - | TGTGCCAGCAGTGAGAGAACCAGGGTCCAAGAGACCCAGTACTTC | CASSERTRVQETQYF
TRBJ2-1 | - | TRBV6-1 | TRBD2 | TGTGCCAGCACTCCAGCGGGAGGCCCCCACAATGAGCAGTTCTTC | CASTPAGGPHNEQFF
TRBJ1-2 | - | TRBV2 | - | TGTGCCAGACAGGGTAACTATGGCTACACCTTC | CARQGNYGYTF
TRBJ2-3 | - | TRBV5-1 | TRBD1 | TGCGCCAGCAGCCACCTCGGGGGACAGGAGGGAGATACGCAGTATTTT | CASSHLGGQEGDTQYF
TRBJ1-1 | few | TRBV5-1 | - | TGCGCCAGCAGCTTGGAAGGGGGGAACACTGAAGCTTTCTTT | CASSLEGGNTEAFF
TRBJ1-4 | - | TRBV9 | - | TGTGCCAGCAGCTCAGAGGGTCTTAATGAAAAACTGTTTTTT | CASSSEGLNEKLFF
TRBJ2-7 | - | TRBV14 | TRBD2 | TGTGCCAGCAGCCCCCGGGGGGGCTCCTACGAGCAGTACTTC | CASSPRGGSYEQYF
TRBJ2-7 | - | TRBV7-9 | - | TGTGCCAGCAGCTTCATTTCCAGCTACGAGCAGTACTTC | CASSFISSYEQYF
TRBJ1-1 | - | TRBV27 | - | TGTGCCAGCAGTTTAAAGGGTAGGGGCACTGAAGCTTTCTTT | CASSLKGRGTEAFF
TRBJ1-1 | - | TRBV6-4 | - | TGTGCCAGCAGTGTGGGAGGAAACACTGAAGCTTTCTTT | CASSVGGNTEAFF
TRBJ1-2 | - | TRBV28 | - | TGTGCCAGCAGTTCCCTTACGTACAGGAACTATGGCTACACCTTC | CASSSLTYRNYGYTF
TRBJ2-1 | - | TRBV5-1 | TRBD1 | TGCGCCAGCGAACCAGGGGGCGCGGGGAATGAGCAGTTCTTC | CASEPGGAGNEQFF
TRBJ2-7 | - | TRBV19 | TRBD2 | TGTGCCAGTAGTATAGGACGGACTAGCGGGAGCTGGTACGAGCAGTACTTC | CASSIGRTSGSWYEQYF
TRBJ2-2 | - | TRBV5-1 | - | TGCGCCAGCAGCTTGCTGGGGCCCAACACCGGGGAGCTGTTTTTT | CASSLLGPNTGELFF
TRBJ2-1 | - | TRBV7-9 | - | TGTGCCAGCAGCGTCCTGACAGTGAGCTCCTACAATGAGCAGTTCTTC | CASSVLTVSSYNEQFF
TRBJ2-1 | - | TRBV2 | TRBD2 | TGTGCCAGCAGTGTGGGTAGCGGGACCTACAATGAGCAGTTCTTC | CASSVGSGTYNEQFF
TRBJ2-7 | few | TRBV4-1 | TRBD2 | TGCGCCAGCAGCCACGGCGGGACTAGCGGGAGTTACGAGCAGTACTTC | CASSHGGTSGSYEQYF
TRBJ2-2 | once | TRBV7-2 | - | TGTGCCAGCAGCTTACAGGGTTTGGGCACCGGGGAGCTGTTTTTT | CASSLQGLGTGELFF
TRBJ1-3 | once | TRBV9 | - | TGTGCCAGCAGCTCCGCCCCCCGGGACACAGCAAGACTTTCTGGAAACACCATATATTTT | CASSSAPRDTARLSGNTIYF
TRBJ1-2 | - | TRBV5-1 | TRBD1 | TGCGCCAGCAGCTTGTCCGGGACAGGGGACTATGGCTACACCTTC | CASSLSGTGDYGYTF
TRBJ1-5 | - | TRBV11-3 | - | TGTGCCAGCAGCTTCCCGGGAGGGAGCAATCAGCCCCAGCATTTT | CASSFPGGSNQPQHF
TRBJ2-3 | - | TRBV27 | - | TGTGCCAGCCGAGTGAGCACAGATACGCAGTATTTT | CASRVSTDTQYF
TRBJ1-2 | - | TRBV4-3 | TRBD1 | TGCGCCAGCAGCCAAGATCGCGGGGACAGGTTTTCAGCTAACTATGGCTACACCTTC | CASSQDRGDRFSANYGYTF
TRBJ2-1 | - | TRBV29-1 | - | TGCAGCGTTGAGGCATTACTAGTTGCGGGTGAGCAGTTCTTC | CSVEALLVAGEQFF
TRBJ2-1 | many | TRBV5-1 | TRBD2 | TGCGCCAGCAGCTTAACTAGCGGGAGTGGGGTGGGGAATGAGCAGTTCTTC | CASSLTSGSGVGNEQFF
TRBJ1-1 | - | TRBV5-1 | - | TGCGCCAGCAGCTTGGGCCCCTCAGGGAATCCGAACACTGAAGCTTTCTTT | CASSLGPSGNPNTEAFF
TRBJ1-5 | - | TRBV6-5 | TRBD1 | TGTGCCAGCAGTTACTCAGGACAGGGGCATCAGCCCCAGCATTTT | CASSYSGQGHQPQHF
TRBJ2-7 | - | TRBV7-9 | TRBD1 | TGTGCCAGCAGCACCCCAAGGACAGGGGCCTACGAGCAGTACTTC | CASSTPRTGAYEQYF
TRBJ2-3 | - | TRBV19 | - | TGTGCCAGTAGTATTGGGTCGACAGCCACAGATACGCAGTATTTT | CASSIGSTATDTQYF
TRBJ1-4 | - | TRBV19 | - | TGTGCCAGTAGTCCCGGGGTCCGAGGAAAACTGTTTTTT | CASSPGVRGKLFF
TRBJ2-7 | - | TRBV28 | - | TGTGCCAGCGCCTACAGGTTTCCCTACGAGCAGTACTTC | CASAYRFPYEQYF
TRBJ2-7 | - | TRBV6-5 | TRBD2 | TGTGCCAGCAGTTATACCGGGCGGACTAGGGACTCCGAGCAGTACTTC | CASSYTGRTRDSEQYF
TRBJ1-5 | - | TRBV10-3 | TRBD1 | TGTGCCATCAGTGCGGGCGGACAGGGGAATCAGCCCCAGCATTTT | CAISAGGQGNQPQHF
TRBJ2-5 | once | TRBV12-5 | TRBD2 | TGTGCTAGTGGTTTGACCCGTGGAGCGGGACAAGAGACCCAGTACTTC | CASGLTRGAGQETQYF
TRBJ1-1 | - | TRBV4-3 | - | TGCGCCAGCAGCCAGATGAGGACAACTGAAGCTTTCTTT | CASSQMRTTEAFF
TRBJ1-5 | - | TRBV4-1 | - | TGCGCCAGCAGCCAAGGCGGCCTGCAGCCCCAGCATTTT | CASSQGGLQPQHF
TRBJ1-2 | once | TRBV6-1 | TRBD1 | TGTGCCAGCAGTGAAGCGTTGGGGACAGGACCAAACTATGGCTACACCTTC | CASSEALGTGPNYGYTF
TRBJ1-2 | - | TRBV29-1 | TRBD1 | TGCAGCGTTTCAGAGAGGGACAGGGTTGGCTACACCTTC | CSVSERDRVGYTF
TRBJ1-2 | - | TRBV7-3 | TRBD1 | TGTGCCAGCAGCTTCCCACAGGGGCATGGCTACACCTTC | CASSFPQGHGYTF
TRBJ2-7 | - | TRBV5-8 | TRBD2 | TGTGCCAGCAGCTACCGGGGTGGACTAGCCTACGAGCAGTACTTC | CASSYRGGLAYEQYF
TRBJ2-1 | - | TRBV5-1 | TRBD2 | TGCGCCAGCAGCACCCGGACTAGCGGGAGGGGGGAAAATGAGCAGTTCTTC | CASSTRTSGRGENEQFF
TRBJ1-5 | once | TRBV23-1 | TRBD1 | TGCGCCAGCAGTCAATTACAGGGGAGTGGGCAGCCCCAGCATTTT | CASSQLQGSGQPQHF
TRBJ2-1 | - | TRBV30 | - | TGTGCCTGGAGGGGGGGAGGCTCCTACAATGAGCAGTTCTTC | CAWRGGGSYNEQFF